The 5 T cell receptor beta chains below come from one sample, sequenced in a study of shared clonotypes between healthy human individuals. Profiling relied on immunoSEQ multiplex PCR, and the TCRdb table lists in-frame clones only, not all of them. The sample carries a few hundred thousand clones, approximately 97% recorded once. Sequenced material: naive CD4+ T cells sorted from blood. Documented subset: CD45RA+ positively selected. The source is a woman in her 30s in good health.

This rearrangement joins TRBV5-5 to TRBJ1-2, with a possible D match to TRBD1 (6 bases). Germline V lookup: CDR1 SGHKS, CDR2 YYEKEE (reference sequence). CDR3 length: 14 residues. V was trimmed by 3 bases and J by 3 bases, leaving 12 bases between them. CDR3 nucleotides: TGTGCCAGCAGCTCGGAAAGGACAGACTATGGCTACACCTTC. It codes for CASSSERTDYGYTF.

The chain recombines TRBV2 with TRBJ2-3; 9 bases fit TRBD2. The CDR3 is made up of 15 amino acids. V shed 6 bases and J 3 bases; nucleotides not matched to a gene: 7. CDR1 is SNHLY, CDR2 FYNNEI, per germline. The CDR3 DNA reads as TGTGCCAGCAGCATCTTAGCGGGAGCGACAGATACGCAGTATTTT. Its protein product is CASSILAGATDTQYF.

CDR3 residues: CASSRLAGGLYEQYF. DNA for the CDR3: TGTGCCAGTAGCCGACTAGCGGGAGGGCTTTACGAGCAGTACTTC. The chain uses TRBV19 and TRBJ2-7; 14 bases match TRBD2. This CDR3 has 15 residues. Germline V lookup: CDR1 LNHDA, CDR2 SQIVND (reference sequence). The V and J ends lost 6 bases and 4 bases, in that order; junction bases with no gene match: 5. Complete variable domain (other parts from reference TRBV19 and TRBJ2-7): DGGITQSPKYLFRKEGQNVTLSCEQNLNHDAMYWYRQDPGQGLRLIYYSQIVNDFQKGDIAEGYSVSREKKESFPLTVTSAQKNPTAFYLCASSRLAGGLYEQYFGPGTRLTVT.

This rearrangement joins TRBV10-1 to TRBJ1-1, with a tentative D call TRBD1 (6 bases). The CDR3 is 18 residues long. The V end was cut by 4 bases, the J end by 0 bases, with 21 bases between. Germline values: CDR1 WNHNN, CDR2 SYGVQD (reference sequence). DNA for the CDR3: TGCGCCAGCAGTGCCCCCGGGGGGCCCCTCATCATGAACACTGAAGCTTTCTTT. Protein product: CASSAPGGPLIMNTEAFF.

V gene TRBV7-9 combines with J gene TRBJ2-5; no clear D gene. Looked up from germline, CDR1 is SEHNR and CDR2 is FQNEAQ (reference sequence). The CDR3 sequence is 15 residues long. The V end was cut by 2 bases, the J end by 0 bases, with 10 bases between. The CDR3 spells CASSLFSPNQETQYF. Here the CDR3 DNA reads TGTGCCAGCAGCTTATTTTCGCCCAACCAAGAGACCCAGTACTTC.